This T cell receptor (beta chain) was captured by sequencing in a study of cytomegalovirus exposure and HLA in healthy donors. Study results and caveats: Follow-up analysis later connected one missense variant in DCLRE1C with trimming of TCR beta V- and J-genes. Among CMV-associated TCR beta chains, most appeared HLA-restricted in a later analysis.

This clone showed up just a few times. The target antigen is unknown. PCR amplification relied on 60 Vbeta primers (plus 13 Jbeta primers). Libraries were prepared by immunoSEQ multiplex PCR; TCRdb keeps only in-frame clonotypes and omits some of them. This sample has roughly 160,000 clones; 60% to 80% occur once, and the top ten carry about 4%. The specimen was PBMCs. The sequence derives from a young man in good health and CMV-seropositive.

CDR3 DNA: TGCGCCAGCAGCCAAGGATCAGGGGGCGGCAATCAGCCCCAGCATTTT. It translates to CASSQGSGGGNQPQHF. The V call is TRBV4-1, the J call TRBJ1-5; 8 bases map to TRBD1. Trimming took 1 base from V and 2 from J; bases not matched to a gene: 4. The CDR3 is made up of 16 amino acids. Germline loops: CDR1 MGHRA, CDR2 YSYEKL.